The T cell receptor beta chain described here comes from a study of T cells in Graves' hyperthyroidism and ophthalmopathy. Study findings and constraints: Progression to ophthalmopathy was predicted a median of roughly seven months early. Appearing also in blood were most of the thyroid clonotypes expanded above 0.001.

Germline loops: CDR1 DFQATT, CDR2 SNEGSKA (reference sequence). The CDR3 sequence is 16 residues long. Trimming removed 0 bases from V and 0 bases from J, with 12 bases in between. Researchers amplified the TCR beta CDR3 regions from RNA transcripts. The TCR CDR3 was amplified in a first-round RT-PCR using the HTBI primer set. TCRdb re-derived calls from the multiplex PCR reads in MiXCR, one entry per CDR3 protein. The sample holds about 330,000 distinct CDR3 sequences; roughly 13% are singletons and the top ten take almost 35%. This clonotype was seen more than once but under ten times. Antigen specificity is unknown.

Sequencing was done on a sample of blood. This TCR derives from a woman aged 40-49 years with Graves' ophthalmopathy. The chain couples TRBV20-1 to TRBJ1-3; no clear D gene. The CDR3 DNA reads as TGCAGTGCTAGAGACCCCGGGTCCTACTCTGGAAACACCATATATTTT. This translates into CSARDPGSYSGNTIYF.